This TCR beta chain emerged from a study of blood T cell repertoires in COVID-19. At the level of the study: Sites across the United States, Italy and Spain contributed samples from acute and convalescent COVID-19. Sample material is recorded as cDNA or gDNA derived from T cells, B-cell-depleted T cells, or PBMCs.

The V gene lost 0 bases and the J gene lost 0 bases, with 12 bases spanning the gap. This CDR3 comprises 17 residues. Per the original data handling: Estimation of nucleated cell counts relied on the amplification of reference gene primers. Libraries were prepared by immunoSEQ multiplex PCR; TCRdb keeps only in-frame clonotypes and omits some of them. The V and J calls and the clone size are those of that table, but D and trimming were determined from the DNA. The table has about 440,000 clones, around 89% seen once. The clonotype was recovered from a young woman with acute or convalescent COVID-19. The chain employs TRBV23-1 and TRBJ1-3; D uncertain. TRBV23-1 is identified as an open reading frame with a role that is uncertain. The sample comprised peripheral blood. CDR3 nucleotide sequence: TGCGCCAGCAGTCAATCGGGGAGTCCCAGCTCTGGAAACACCATATATTTT. Its protein is CASSQSGSPSSGNTIYF.